This T cell receptor (beta chain) was obtained from a study of T cell responses to AZD1222 COVID-19 vaccine. The protocol was immunoSEQ multiplex PCR, while the TCRdb copy is restricted to in-frame clones and leaves out a portion. The sample consists of 100,000 to 150,000 clones, approximately 90% of them appearing once. In its sample, this clone was seen once. As yet, its antigen is unknown. Study-level results: Following two doses of AZD1222, Spike-specific TCR breadth and depth rose. Clonal diversity was possibly underestimated, and the donors were mostly white British, with more females. At baseline, just five to seven AZD1222 recipients tested seropositive.

The CDR3 contains 15 residues. Losses at the gene ends were 6 bases for V and 7 bases for J; bases not matched to a gene: 12. Germline V gene lookup returns CDR1 SGHRS and CDR2 YFSETQ. Sequences were derived from peripheral blood, sampled 28 days after the second AZD1222 dose. The receptor comes from an adult who received the AZD1222 COVID-19 vaccine. The chain joins TRBV5-1 to TRBJ2-1; 8 nucleotides line up with TRBD2. CDR3 coding DNA: TGCGCCAGCATGGACCCTAGCGGGCCCCTGAATGAGCAGTTCTTC. This sequence encodes CASMDPSGPLNEQFF.